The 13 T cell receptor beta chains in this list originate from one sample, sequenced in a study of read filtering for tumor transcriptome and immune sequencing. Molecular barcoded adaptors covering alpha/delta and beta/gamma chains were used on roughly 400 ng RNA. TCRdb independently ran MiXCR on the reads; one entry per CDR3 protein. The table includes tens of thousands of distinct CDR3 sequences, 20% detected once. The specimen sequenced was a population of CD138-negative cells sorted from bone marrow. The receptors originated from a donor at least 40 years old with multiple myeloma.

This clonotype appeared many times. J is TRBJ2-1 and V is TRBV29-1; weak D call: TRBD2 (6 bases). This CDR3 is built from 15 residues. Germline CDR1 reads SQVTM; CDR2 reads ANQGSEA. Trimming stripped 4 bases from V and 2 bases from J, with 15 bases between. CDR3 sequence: CSVVSEGGAYNEQFF. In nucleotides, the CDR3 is TGCAGCGTTGTGAGTGAGGGAGGCGCCTACAATGAGCAGTTCTTC.

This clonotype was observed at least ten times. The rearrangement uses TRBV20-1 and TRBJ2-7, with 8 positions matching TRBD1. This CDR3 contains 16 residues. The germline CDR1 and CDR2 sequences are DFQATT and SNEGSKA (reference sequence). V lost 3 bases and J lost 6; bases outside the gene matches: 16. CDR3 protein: CSARTFGQGYISEQYF. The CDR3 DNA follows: TGCAGTGCTAGGACCTTCGGACAGGGATACATCAGCGAGCAGTACTTC.

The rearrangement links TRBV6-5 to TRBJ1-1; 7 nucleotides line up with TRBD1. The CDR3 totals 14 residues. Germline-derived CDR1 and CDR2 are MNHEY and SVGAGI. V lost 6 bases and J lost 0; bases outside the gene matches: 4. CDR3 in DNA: TGTGCCAGCAGCCAAGGGACAGTGAACACTGAAGCTTTCTTT. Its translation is CASSQGTVNTEAFF.

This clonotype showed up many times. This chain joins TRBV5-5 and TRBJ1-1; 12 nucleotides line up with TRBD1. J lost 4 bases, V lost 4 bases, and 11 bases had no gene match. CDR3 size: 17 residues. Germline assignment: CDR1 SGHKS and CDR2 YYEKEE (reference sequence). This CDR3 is CASSRGQGARVGTEAFF. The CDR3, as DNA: TGTGCCAGCAGCAGGGGACAGGGGGCGCGGGTCGGCACTGAAGCTTTCTTT.

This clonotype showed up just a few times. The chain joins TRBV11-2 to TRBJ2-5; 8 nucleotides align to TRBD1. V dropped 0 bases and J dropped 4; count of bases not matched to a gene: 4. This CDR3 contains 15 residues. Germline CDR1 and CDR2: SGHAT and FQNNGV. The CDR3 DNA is TGTGCCAGCAGCTTAGATCTGGACAGGGTAGAGACCCAGTACTTC. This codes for CASSLDLDRVETQYF.

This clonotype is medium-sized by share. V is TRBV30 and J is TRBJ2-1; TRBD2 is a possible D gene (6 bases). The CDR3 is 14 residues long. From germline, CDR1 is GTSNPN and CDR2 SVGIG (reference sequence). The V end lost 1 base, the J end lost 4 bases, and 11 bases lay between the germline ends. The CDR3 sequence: CAWSELAEYNEQFF. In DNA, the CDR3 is TGTGCCTGGAGTGAACTAGCAGAGTACAATGAGCAGTTCTTC.

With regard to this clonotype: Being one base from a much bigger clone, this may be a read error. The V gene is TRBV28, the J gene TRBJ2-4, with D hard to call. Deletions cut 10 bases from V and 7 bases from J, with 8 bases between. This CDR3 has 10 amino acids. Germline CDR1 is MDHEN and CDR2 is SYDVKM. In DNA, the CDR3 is TGTGCCACCTTCCATAACATTCAGTACTTC. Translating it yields CATFHNIQYF.

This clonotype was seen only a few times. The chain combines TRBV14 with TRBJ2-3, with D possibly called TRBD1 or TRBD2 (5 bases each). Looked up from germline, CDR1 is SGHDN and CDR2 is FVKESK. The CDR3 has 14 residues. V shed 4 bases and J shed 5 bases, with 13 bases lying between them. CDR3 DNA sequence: TGTGCCAGCAGCCGCCGGGACGCTAGAGATACGCAGTATTTT. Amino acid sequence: CASSRRDARDTQYF.

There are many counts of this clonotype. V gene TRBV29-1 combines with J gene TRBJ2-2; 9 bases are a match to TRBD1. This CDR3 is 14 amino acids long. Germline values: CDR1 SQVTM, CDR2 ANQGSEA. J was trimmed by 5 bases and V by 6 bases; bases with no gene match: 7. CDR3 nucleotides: TGCAGCGTAACTCCGGGACAGGGTACCGGGGAGCTGTTTTTT. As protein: CSVTPGQGTGELFF.

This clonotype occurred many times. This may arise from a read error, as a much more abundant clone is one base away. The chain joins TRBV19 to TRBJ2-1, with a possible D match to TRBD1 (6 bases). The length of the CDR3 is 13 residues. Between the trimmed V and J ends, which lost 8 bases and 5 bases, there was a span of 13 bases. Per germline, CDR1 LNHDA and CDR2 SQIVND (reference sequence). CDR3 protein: CASGVGQNNEQFF. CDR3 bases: TGTGCCAGTGGTGTAGGACAGAACAATGAGCAGTTCTTC. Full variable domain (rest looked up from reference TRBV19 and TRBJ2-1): DGGITQSPKYLFRKEGQNVTLSCEQNLNHDAMYWYRQDPGQGLRLIYYSQIVNDFQKGDIAEGYSVSREKKESFPLTVTSAQKNPTAFYLCASGVGQNNEQFFGPGTRLTVL.

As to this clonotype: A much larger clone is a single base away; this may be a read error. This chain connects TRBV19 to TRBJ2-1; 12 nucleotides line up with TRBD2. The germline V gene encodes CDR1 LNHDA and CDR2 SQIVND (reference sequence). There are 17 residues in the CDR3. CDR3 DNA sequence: TGTGCCAGTAGTATAGCTTCGACTAGCGGGAGTCGCAATGAGCGGTTCTTC. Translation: CASSIASTSGSRNERFF. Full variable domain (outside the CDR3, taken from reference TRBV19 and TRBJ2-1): DGGITQSPKYLFRKEGQNVTLSCEQNLNHDAMYWYRQDPGQGLRLIYYSQIVNDFQKGDIAEGYSVSREKKESFPLTVTSAQKNPTAFYLCASSIASTSGSRNERFFGPGTRLTVL.

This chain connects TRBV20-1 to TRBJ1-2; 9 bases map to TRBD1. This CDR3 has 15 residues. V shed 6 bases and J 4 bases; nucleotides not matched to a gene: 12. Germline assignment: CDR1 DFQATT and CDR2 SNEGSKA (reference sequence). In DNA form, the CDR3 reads TGCAGTGCCGCCCCGGGACAGGGATTTCTCTATGGCTACACCTTC. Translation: CSAAPGQGFLYGYTF.

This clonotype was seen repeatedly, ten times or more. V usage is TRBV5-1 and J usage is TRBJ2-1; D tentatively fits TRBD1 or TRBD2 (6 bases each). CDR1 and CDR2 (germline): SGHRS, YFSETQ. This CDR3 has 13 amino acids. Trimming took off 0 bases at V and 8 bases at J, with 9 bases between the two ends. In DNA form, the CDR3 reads TGCGCCAGCAGCTTGGTGGGGGGCGATGAGCAGTTCTTC. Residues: CASSLVGGDEQFF.